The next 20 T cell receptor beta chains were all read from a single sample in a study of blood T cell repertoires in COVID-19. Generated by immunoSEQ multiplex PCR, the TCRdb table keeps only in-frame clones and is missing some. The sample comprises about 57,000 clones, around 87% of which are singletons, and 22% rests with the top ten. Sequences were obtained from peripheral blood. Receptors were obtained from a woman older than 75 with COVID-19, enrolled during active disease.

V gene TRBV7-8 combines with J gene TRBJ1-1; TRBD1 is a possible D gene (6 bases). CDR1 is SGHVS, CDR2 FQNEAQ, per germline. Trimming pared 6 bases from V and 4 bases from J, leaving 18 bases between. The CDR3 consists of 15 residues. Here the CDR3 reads CASRPPRGGPTEAFF. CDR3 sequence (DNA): TGTGCCAGCAGACCACCCAGGGGTGGGCCCACTGAAGCTTTCTTT. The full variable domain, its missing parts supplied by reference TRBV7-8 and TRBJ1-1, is GAGVSQSPRYKVAKRGQDVALRCDPISGHVSLFWYQQALGQGPEFLTYFQNEAQLDKSGLPSDRFFAERPEGSVSTLKIQRTQQEDSAVYLCASRPPRGGPTEAFFGQGTRLTVV.

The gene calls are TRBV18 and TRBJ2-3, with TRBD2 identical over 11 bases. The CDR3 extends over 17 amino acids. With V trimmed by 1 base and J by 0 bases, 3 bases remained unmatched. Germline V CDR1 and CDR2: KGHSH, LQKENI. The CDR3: CASSPRRLAGSTDTQYF. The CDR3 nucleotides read TGTGCCAGCTCACCACGACGACTAGCGGGGAGCACAGATACGCAGTATTTT.

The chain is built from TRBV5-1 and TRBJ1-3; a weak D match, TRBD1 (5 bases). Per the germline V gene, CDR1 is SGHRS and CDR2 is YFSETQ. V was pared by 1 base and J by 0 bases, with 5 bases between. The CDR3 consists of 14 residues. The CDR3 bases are TGCGCCAGCAGCTTGCAGGGCTCTGGAAACACCATATATTTT. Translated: CASSLQGSGNTIYF.

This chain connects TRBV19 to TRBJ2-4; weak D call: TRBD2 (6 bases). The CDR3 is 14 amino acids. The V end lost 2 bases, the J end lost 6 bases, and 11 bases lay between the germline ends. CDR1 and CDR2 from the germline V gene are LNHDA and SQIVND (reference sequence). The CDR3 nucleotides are TGTGCCAGTAGTATAATCCTGGGGGGAAACATTCAGTACTTC. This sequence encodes CASSIILGGNIQYF.

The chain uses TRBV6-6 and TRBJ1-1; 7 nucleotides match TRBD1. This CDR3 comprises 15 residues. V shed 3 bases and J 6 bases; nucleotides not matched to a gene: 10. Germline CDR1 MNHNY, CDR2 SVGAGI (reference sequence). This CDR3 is CASSYGDRAKAEAFF. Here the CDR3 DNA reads TGTGCCAGCAGTTATGGTGACAGGGCAAAGGCTGAAGCTTTCTTT.

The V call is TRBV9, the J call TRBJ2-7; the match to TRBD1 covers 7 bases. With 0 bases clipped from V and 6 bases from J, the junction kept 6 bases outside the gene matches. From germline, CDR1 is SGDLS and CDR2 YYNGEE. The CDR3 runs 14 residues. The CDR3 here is CASSVAQAGGEQYF. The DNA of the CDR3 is TGTGCCAGCAGCGTAGCACAGGCAGGGGGCGAGCAGTACTTC. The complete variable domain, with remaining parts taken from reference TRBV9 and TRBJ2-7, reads DSGVTQTPKHLITATGQRVTLRCSPRSGDLSVYWYQQSLDQGLQFLIQYYNGEERAKGNILERFSAQQFPDLHSELNLSSLELGDSALYFCASSVAQAGGEQYFGPGTRLTVT.

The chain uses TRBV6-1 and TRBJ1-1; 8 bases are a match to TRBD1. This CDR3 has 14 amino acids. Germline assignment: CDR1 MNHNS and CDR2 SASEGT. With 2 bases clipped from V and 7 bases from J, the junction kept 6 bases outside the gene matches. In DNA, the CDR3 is TGTGCCAGCAGTGAACAGCCAGGGGGCAATGAAGCTTTCTTT. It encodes CASSEQPGGNEAFF.

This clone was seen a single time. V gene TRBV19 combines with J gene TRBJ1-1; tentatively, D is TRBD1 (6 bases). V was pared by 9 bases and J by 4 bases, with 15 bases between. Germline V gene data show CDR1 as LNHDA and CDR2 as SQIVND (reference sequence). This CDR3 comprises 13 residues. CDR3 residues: CASRVQGSTEAFF. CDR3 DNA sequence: TGTGCCAGCCGTGTACAGGGATCCACTGAAGCTTTCTTT.

Written as DNA, the CDR3 is TGTGCCAGCAGCGAGAGGACGGGAACCTACGAGCAGTACTTC. Translated: CASSERTGTYEQYF. The chain links TRBV7-2 to TRBJ2-7; maybe TRBD2 (5 bases). This CDR3 comprises 14 residues. Trimming stripped 5 bases from V and 2 bases from J, with 13 bases between. Germline-derived CDR1 and CDR2 are SGHTA and FQGNSA.

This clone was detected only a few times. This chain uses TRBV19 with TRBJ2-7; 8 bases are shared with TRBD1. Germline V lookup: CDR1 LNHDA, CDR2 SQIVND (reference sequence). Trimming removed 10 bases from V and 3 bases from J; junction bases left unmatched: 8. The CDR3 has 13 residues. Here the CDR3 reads CATEATGGYEQYF. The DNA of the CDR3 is TGTGCCACCGAGGCAACAGGGGGCTACGAGCAGTACTTC.

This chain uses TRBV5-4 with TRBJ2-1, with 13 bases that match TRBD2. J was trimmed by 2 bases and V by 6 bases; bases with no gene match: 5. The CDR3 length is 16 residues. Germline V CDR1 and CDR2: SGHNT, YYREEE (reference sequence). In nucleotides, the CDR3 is TGTGCCAGCACAACCGGGACTAGCGGGGCCTACAATGAGCAGTTCTTC. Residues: CASTTGTSGAYNEQFF.

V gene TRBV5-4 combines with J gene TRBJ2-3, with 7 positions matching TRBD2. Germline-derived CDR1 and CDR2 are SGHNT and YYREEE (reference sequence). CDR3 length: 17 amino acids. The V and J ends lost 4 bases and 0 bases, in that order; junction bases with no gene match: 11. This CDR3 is CASSARVAGVSTDTQYF. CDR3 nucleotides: TGTGCCAGCAGCGCGCGCGTGGCGGGGGTTAGCACAGATACGCAGTATTTT.

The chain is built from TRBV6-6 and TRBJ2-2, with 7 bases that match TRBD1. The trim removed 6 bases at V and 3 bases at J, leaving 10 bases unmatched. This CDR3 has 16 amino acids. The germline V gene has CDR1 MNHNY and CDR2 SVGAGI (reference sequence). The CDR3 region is CASSPRDSSYTGELFF. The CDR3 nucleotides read TGTGCCAGCAGCCCCCGGGACAGCAGTTACACCGGGGAGCTGTTTTTT.

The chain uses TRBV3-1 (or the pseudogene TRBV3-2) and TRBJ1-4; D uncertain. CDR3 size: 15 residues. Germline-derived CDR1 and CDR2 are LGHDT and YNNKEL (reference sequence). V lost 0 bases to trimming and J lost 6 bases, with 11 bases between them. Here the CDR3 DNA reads TGTGCCAGCAGCCAAGATCCGGATGGAGATGAAAAACTGTTTTTT. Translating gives CASSQDPDGDEKLFF.

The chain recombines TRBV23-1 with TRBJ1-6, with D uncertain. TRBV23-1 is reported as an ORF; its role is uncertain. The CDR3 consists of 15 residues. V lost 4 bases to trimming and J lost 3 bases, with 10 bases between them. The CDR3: CASSRSLLYNSPLHF. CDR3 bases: TGCGCCAGCAGTCGGAGCCTCCTCTATAATTCACCCCTCCACTTT.

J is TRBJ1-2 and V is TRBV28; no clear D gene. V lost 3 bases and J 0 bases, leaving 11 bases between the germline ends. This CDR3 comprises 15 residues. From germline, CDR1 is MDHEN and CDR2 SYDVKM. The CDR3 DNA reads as TGTGCCAGCAGTTTGGGAGGTAGAACTAACTATGGCTACACCTTC. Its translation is CASSLGGRTNYGYTF.

CDR3 sequence: CASRSIGNTIYF. CDR3 coding DNA: TGTGCCAGCAGGTCAATTGGAAACACCATATATTTT. V and J are TRBV6-5 and TRBJ1-3; no clear D. Between the trimmed V and J ends, which lost 6 bases and 3 bases, there was a span of 6 bases. Germline V gives CDR1 MNHEY, CDR2 SVGAGI. The length of the CDR3 is 12 residues.

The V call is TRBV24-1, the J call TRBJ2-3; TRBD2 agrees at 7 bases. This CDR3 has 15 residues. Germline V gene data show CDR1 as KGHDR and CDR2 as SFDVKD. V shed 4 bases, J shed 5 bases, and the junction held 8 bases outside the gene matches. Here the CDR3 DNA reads TGTGCCACCAGTGAGTCGGGGAGGGTGCGAGATACGCAGTATTTT. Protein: CATSESGRVRDTQYF.

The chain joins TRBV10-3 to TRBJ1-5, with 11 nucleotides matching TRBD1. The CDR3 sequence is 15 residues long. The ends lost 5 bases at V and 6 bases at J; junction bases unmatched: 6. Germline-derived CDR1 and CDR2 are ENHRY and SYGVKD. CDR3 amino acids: CAISTGQGAPQPQHF. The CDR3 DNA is TGTGCCATCAGTACTGGACAGGGGGCCCCTCAGCCCCAGCATTTT.

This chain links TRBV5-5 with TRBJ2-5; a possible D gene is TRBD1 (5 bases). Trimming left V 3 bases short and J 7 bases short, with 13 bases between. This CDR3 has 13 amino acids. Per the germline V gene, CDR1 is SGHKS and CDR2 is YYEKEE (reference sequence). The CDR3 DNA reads TGTGCCAGCAGCTATGGATCTCAGGGGACCCAGTACTTC. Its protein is CASSYGSQGTQYF.